Below are 27 T cell receptor beta chains sequenced from a single sample in a study of T cell responses to AZD1222 COVID-19 vaccine. Produced via immunoSEQ multiplex PCR; TCRdb's table is partial and in-frame only. Seen here are approximately 43,000 clones, roughly 88% observed once, and the top ten hold approximately 25%. This specimen was peripheral blood, taken 28 days after the second AZD1222 dose. These receptors originate from an adult who received the AZD1222 COVID-19 vaccine.

This clone was seen a few times. This sequence joins TRBV3-1 (or the pseudogene TRBV3-2) and TRBJ2-7, with 7 bases lining up with TRBD1. V trimming: 4 bases; J trimming: 5 bases; junction bases outside the gene matches: 5. The CDR3 loop spans 13 amino acids. Germline CDR1 reads LGHDT; CDR2 reads YNNKEL (reference sequence). CDR3 loop: CASSRWDSHEQYF. Written as DNA, the CDR3 is TGTGCCAGCAGCCGCTGGGACAGTCACGAGCAGTACTTC.

The chain employs TRBV20-1 and TRBJ2-5, with TRBD2 matching over 8 bases. The germline V gene has CDR1 DFQATT and CDR2 SNEGSKA (reference sequence). This CDR3 is 15 amino acids long. The ends lost 3 bases at V and 5 bases at J; junction bases unmatched: 11. In nucleotides, the CDR3 is TGCAGTGCTAGTTTAAGCGGGGGACGCGTGGAGACCCAGTACTTC. Amino acid sequence: CSASLSGGRVETQYF.

The chain recombines TRBV18 with TRBJ1-6; TRBD1 matches 8 bases. V gave up 2 bases and J gave up 5 bases; unmatched junction bases: 5. Germline loops: CDR1 KGHSH, CDR2 LQKENI. This CDR3 has 16 amino acids. The CDR3 region has the DNA TGTGCCAGCTCACCATTCCAGGGGGCCAATAATTCACCCCTCCACTTT. As protein: CASSPFQGANNSPLHF.

This clone appeared a few times. This chain joins TRBV7-9 and TRBJ1-3; D is possibly TRBD1 (5 bases). V was pared by 6 bases and J by 4 bases, with 16 bases between. The CDR3 has 15 residues. CDR1 and CDR2 from the germline V gene are SEHNR and FQNEAQ (reference sequence). CDR3 sequence (DNA): TGTGCCAGCAGGGAATCGACAGCTCGGGGAAACACCATATATTTT. It encodes CASRESTARGNTIYF. Variable domain in full (rest from reference TRBV7-9 and TRBJ1-3): DTGVSQNPRHKITKRGQNVTFRCDPISEHNRLYWYRQTLGQGPEFLTYFQNEAQLEKSRLLSDRFSAERPKGSFSTLEIQRTEQGDSAMYLCASRESTARGNTIYFGEGSWLTVV.

This chain connects TRBV7-9 to TRBJ2-1, with a weak D call TRBD2 (7 bases). CDR3 length: 15 residues. V was shortened by 5 bases and J by 4 bases, with 15 bases between the two germline ends. The germline CDR1 and CDR2 sequences are SEHNR and FQNEAQ (reference sequence). The CDR3 reads CASSPGGGAYNEQFF. CDR3 coding DNA: TGTGCCAGCAGCCCTGGGGGGGGCGCTTACAATGAGCAGTTCTTC.

J is TRBJ1-1 and V is TRBV10-3; 7 bases are a match to TRBD1. This CDR3 is built from 13 residues. Looked up from germline, CDR1 is ENHRY and CDR2 is SYGVKD. Losses at the gene ends were 5 bases for V and 7 bases for J; bases not matched to a gene: 7. As DNA, the CDR3 is TGTGCCATCAGTCTCACAGGGGAGGTTGAAGCTTTCTTT. This codes for CAISLTGEVEAFF.

The chain recombines TRBV7-8 with TRBJ2-5; TRBD1 matches 9 bases. Per the germline V gene, CDR1 is SGHVS and CDR2 is FQNEAQ. The CDR3 has 15 amino acids. V lost 1 base, J lost 5 bases, and 5 bases stayed unmatched. The chain's CDR3 is CASSLVQGAAETQYF. The CDR3 DNA reads as TGTGCCAGCAGCTTAGTACAGGGGGCGGCGGAGACCCAGTACTTC. Filled out from reference TRBV7-8 and TRBJ2-5, the complete variable domain reads GAGVSQSPRYKVAKRGQDVALRCDPISGHVSLFWYQQALGQGPEFLTYFQNEAQLDKSGLPSDRFFAERPEGSVSTLKIQRTQQEDSAVYLCASSLVQGAAETQYFGPGTRLLVL.

The V call is TRBV19, the J call TRBJ1-3; 11 bases agree with TRBD1. Germline V CDR1 and CDR2: LNHDA, SQIVND (reference sequence). The CDR3 runs 15 residues. With V trimmed by 6 bases and J by 4 bases, 5 bases remained unmatched. The CDR3 loop reads CASSMDRGRGNTIYF. The CDR3 DNA reads as TGTGCCAGTAGCATGGACAGGGGGCGCGGAAACACCATATATTTT.

The count of this clone is one. The chain carries TRBV30 and TRBJ1-2, with D tentatively TRBD1 (5 bases). Trimming pared 3 bases from V and 3 bases from J, leaving 11 bases between. The CDR3 runs to 13 residues. The germline gives CDR1 GTSNPN, CDR2 SVGIG (reference sequence). The CDR3 DNA sequence: TGTGCCTGGAGCGTAGGGGTGTACTATGGCTACACCTTC. It specifies CAWSVGVYYGYTF.

The chain has TRBV7-3 and TRBJ2-3; 9 bases line up with TRBD2. V dropped 5 bases and J dropped 5; count of bases not matched to a gene: 2. This CDR3 comprises 13 residues. CDR1 SGHTA and CDR2 FQGTGA come from the germline V gene. CDR3 DNA: TGTGCCAGCAGCCTAGCGGGAAGAGATACGCAGTATTTT. This gives the protein CASSLAGRDTQYF.

The V call is TRBV11-3, the J call TRBJ2-2; tentatively, D is TRBD1 (6 bases). With 6 bases removed from V and 6 bases from J, the gap between germline ends came to 14 bases. The CDR3 totals 14 residues. The germline V gene has CDR1 SGHNT and CDR2 YENEEA. CDR3 sequence reads: CASRRTGLAGELFF. The DNA of the CDR3 is TGTGCCAGCAGAAGAACAGGGTTAGCCGGGGAGCTGTTTTTT.

The V call is TRBV28, the J call TRBJ2-1; D remains ambiguous. The CDR3 is made up of 15 amino acids. Germline V gene data show CDR1 as MDHEN and CDR2 as SYDVKM. V was trimmed by 5 bases and J by 4 bases, leaving 15 bases between them. CDR3 DNA: TGTGCCAGCAGTCAGGCTACGGACGGTTACAATGAGCAGTTCTTC. Translation gives CASSQATDGYNEQFF.

The rearrangement links TRBV5-1 to TRBJ2-3; D is perhaps TRBD2 (6 bases). Germline assignment: CDR1 SGHRS and CDR2 YFSETQ. This CDR3 has 17 amino acids. Trimming pared 4 bases from V and 4 bases from J, leaving 22 bases between. CDR3 bases: TGCGCCAGCAGCCTCCAAGGTGGGACTGGCCTATCAGATACGCAGTATTTT. This gives the protein CASSLQGGTGLSDTQYF.

The chain links TRBV7-8 to TRBJ1-1, with 8 bases that match TRBD1. Looked up from germline, CDR1 is SGHVS and CDR2 is FQNEAQ. There are 14 residues in the CDR3. The junction had 2 bases not matched to a gene; V was cut back by 2 bases and J by 3 bases. The CDR3 DNA reads as TGTGCCAGCAGCTTAATGACAGGGGACACTGAAGCTTTCTTT. Protein: CASSLMTGDTEAFF.

This clone is a singleton in its sample. The chain is built from TRBV6-2 or TRBV6-3 and TRBJ2-7; the match to TRBD1 covers 9 bases. The junction had 6 bases not matched to a gene; V was cut back by 5 bases and J by 1 base. Looked up from germline, CDR1 is MNHEY and CDR2 is SVGEGT. This CDR3 comprises 15 residues. CDR3 in amino acids: CASSTTGTGSYEQYF. The CDR3 nucleotides are TGTGCCAGCAGTACTACCGGGACAGGGTCCTACGAGCAGTACTTC.

DNA of the CDR3: TGTGCCAGCAGCCCAACCCCCTCCTACGCTACGCAGTATTTT. Encoded protein: CASSPTPSYATQYF. The chain employs TRBV9 and TRBJ2-3, with D hard to call. The CDR3 has 14 amino acids. The germline V and J ends were trimmed by 4 bases and 8 bases, with 17 bases remaining between them. The germline CDR1 and CDR2 sequences are SGDLS and YYNGEE. Filled out from reference TRBV9 and TRBJ2-3, the complete variable domain reads DSGVTQTPKHLITATGQRVTLRCSPRSGDLSVYWYQQSLDQGLQFLIQYYNGEERAKGNILERFSAQQFPDLHSELNLSSLELGDSALYFCASSPTPSYATQYFGPGTRLTVL.

J is TRBJ1-3 and V is TRBV20-1; D is ambiguous. This CDR3 is built from 11 residues. The germline V gene has CDR1 DFQATT and CDR2 SNEGSKA (reference sequence). V was cut by 2 bases and J by 2 bases, with 1 base left in between. The CDR3 reads CSARPGNTIYF. CDR3 bases: TGCAGTGCTAGACCTGGAAACACCATATATTTT.

The chain combines TRBV27 with TRBJ1-5; 7 nucleotides match TRBD1. This CDR3 comprises 15 residues. CDR1 is MNHEY, CDR2 SMNVEV, per germline (reference sequence). V shed 5 bases, J shed 1 base, and the junction held 5 bases outside the gene matches. CDR3: CASSPLGQSNQPQHF. Written as DNA, the CDR3 is TGTGCCAGCAGTCCCTTGGGACAGAGCAATCAGCCCCAGCATTTT.

The chain employs TRBV12-3 or TRBV12-4 and TRBJ1-2; 8 nucleotides agree with TRBD1. The CDR3 covers 13 residues. V was clipped by 6 bases and J by 4 bases; unmatched bases: 4. The CDR3 loop is CASRPTGAYGYTF. The CDR3 coding sequence is TGTGCCAGCAGACCGACAGGGGCCTATGGCTACACCTTC.

The genes are TRBV11-2 and TRBJ1-3; D is ambiguous. The CDR3 length is 12 residues. Germline V gene sequence: CDR1 SGHAT, CDR2 FQNNGV. The V end lost 2 bases, the J end lost 4 bases, and 3 bases lay between the germline ends. CDR3 nucleotides: TGTGCCAGCAGCTTATTGGGAAACACCATATATTTT. Translation gives CASSLLGNTIYF.

The CDR3, as DNA: TGTGCCAGTAGTACTCCCCCTTACTCTGGGGCCAACGTCCTGACTTTC. Protein: CASSTPPYSGANVLTF. This rearrangement joins TRBV19 to TRBJ2-6; D is unclear. Germline V gene sequence: CDR1 LNHDA, CDR2 SQIVND (reference sequence). The CDR3 loop spans 16 amino acids. V lost 4 bases to trimming and J lost 0 bases, with 10 bases between them.

The chain combines TRBV27 with TRBJ1-2; the match to TRBD1 covers 8 bases. J lost 3 bases, V lost 5 bases, and 2 bases had no gene match. Germline CDR1 and CDR2: MNHEY and SMNVEV (reference sequence). The CDR3 has 13 residues. CDR3 DNA sequence: TGTGCCAGCAGTACAGGGGGGGACTATGGCTACACCTTC. Its translation is CASSTGGDYGYTF.

This clone appeared a single time. CDR3 residues: CASSYSSSSGRAFSHEQYF. The CDR3 DNA reads TGTGCCAGCAGTTACTCCTCGTCTAGCGGGAGGGCCTTTTCCCACGAGCAGTACTTC. The chain joins TRBV6-2 or TRBV6-3 to TRBJ2-7, with 12 bases identical to TRBD2. The CDR3 spans 19 residues. The germline CDR1 and CDR2 sequences are MNHEY and SVGEGT. V gave up 0 bases and J gave up 5 bases; unmatched junction bases: 14.

This chain links TRBV7-3 with TRBJ2-1, with TRBD2 as a possible D gene (6 bases). V lost 4 bases and J 7 bases, leaving 17 bases between the germline ends. This CDR3 has 15 amino acids. The germline CDR1 and CDR2 sequences are SGHTA and FQGTGA. The CDR3 bases are TGTGCCAGCAGCTCGACGGGGAGGCCGGGTAATGAGCAGTTCTTC. Translation gives CASSSTGRPGNEQFF.

This clone was seen more than once but under ten times. This chain joins TRBV14 and TRBJ1-1; 9 nucleotides line up with TRBD1. Unmatched junction bases numbered 4, after V lost 2 bases and J lost 3 bases. The CDR3 is made up of 15 amino acids. The germline CDR1 and CDR2 sequences are SGHDN and FVKESK. DNA of the CDR3: TGTGCCAGCAGCCAAACAGGGGGCCGTTACACTGAAGCTTTCTTT. Its translation: CASSQTGGRYTEAFF.

The rearrangement links TRBV29-1 to TRBJ2-1, with D possibly TRBD1 on 5 matching bases. The CDR3 length is 13 residues. With 2 bases removed from V and 2 bases from J, the gap between germline ends came to 7 bases. CDR1 and CDR2 from the germline V gene are SQVTM and ANQGSEA. The CDR3 sequence: CSVESTAYNEQFF. The CDR3 bases are TGCAGCGTTGAATCGACAGCCTACAATGAGCAGTTCTTC.

The chain links TRBV2 to TRBJ1-2; maybe TRBD1 (5 bases). The germline CDR1 and CDR2 sequences are SNHLY and FYNNEI. V gave up 5 bases and J gave up 9 bases, with 19 bases separating them. The CDR3 loop spans 14 amino acids. DNA for the CDR3: TGTGCCAGCAGTCTTAAACCGGGGGGGACGAGCTACACCTTC. It is translated as CASSLKPGGTSYTF. Full variable domain (rest looked up from reference TRBV2 and TRBJ1-2): EPEVTQTPSHQVTQMGQEVILRCVPISNHLYFYWYRQILGQKVEFLVSFYNNEISEKSEIFDDQFSVERPDGSNFTLKIRSTKLEDSAMYFCASSLKPGGTSYTFGSGTRLTVV.